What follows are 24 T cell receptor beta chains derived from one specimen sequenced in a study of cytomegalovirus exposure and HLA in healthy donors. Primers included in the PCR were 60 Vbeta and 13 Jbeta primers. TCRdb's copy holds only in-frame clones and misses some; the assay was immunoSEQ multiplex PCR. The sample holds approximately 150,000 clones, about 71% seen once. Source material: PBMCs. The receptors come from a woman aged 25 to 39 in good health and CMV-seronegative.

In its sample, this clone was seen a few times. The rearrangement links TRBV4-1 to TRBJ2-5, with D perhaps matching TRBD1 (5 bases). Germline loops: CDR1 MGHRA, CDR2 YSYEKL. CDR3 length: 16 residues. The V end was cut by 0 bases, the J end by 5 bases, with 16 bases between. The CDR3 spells CASSQDLRPAGETQYF. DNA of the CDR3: TGCGCCAGCAGCCAAGATCTTCGCCCCGCAGGGGAGACCCAGTACTTC.

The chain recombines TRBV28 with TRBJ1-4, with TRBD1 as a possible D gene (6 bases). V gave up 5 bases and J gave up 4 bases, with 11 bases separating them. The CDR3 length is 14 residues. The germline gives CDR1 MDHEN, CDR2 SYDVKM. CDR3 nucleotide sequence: TGTGCCAGCAGTAGGGGGGGAGTTAATGAAAAACTGTTTTTT. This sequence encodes CASSRGGVNEKLFF.

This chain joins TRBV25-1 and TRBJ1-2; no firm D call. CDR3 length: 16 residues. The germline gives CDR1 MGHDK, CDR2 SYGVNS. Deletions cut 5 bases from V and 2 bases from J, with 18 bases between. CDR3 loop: CASSPNLSGSNYGYTF. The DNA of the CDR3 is TGTGCCAGCAGTCCGAATCTATCGGGGTCCAACTATGGCTACACCTTC.

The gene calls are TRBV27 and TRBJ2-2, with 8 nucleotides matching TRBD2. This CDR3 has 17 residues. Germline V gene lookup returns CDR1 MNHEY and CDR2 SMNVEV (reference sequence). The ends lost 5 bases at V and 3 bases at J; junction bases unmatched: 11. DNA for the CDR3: TGTGCCAGCAGTATTGAGCGGGAGCACTCCGACACCGGGGAGCTGTTTTTT. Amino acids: CASSIEREHSDTGELFF.

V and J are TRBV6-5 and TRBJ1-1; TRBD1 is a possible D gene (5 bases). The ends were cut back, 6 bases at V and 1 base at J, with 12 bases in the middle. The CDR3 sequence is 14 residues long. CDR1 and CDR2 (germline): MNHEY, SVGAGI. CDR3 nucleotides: TGTGCCAGCAGCCTAACGACAGAGAACACTGAAGCTTTCTTT. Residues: CASSLTTENTEAFF.

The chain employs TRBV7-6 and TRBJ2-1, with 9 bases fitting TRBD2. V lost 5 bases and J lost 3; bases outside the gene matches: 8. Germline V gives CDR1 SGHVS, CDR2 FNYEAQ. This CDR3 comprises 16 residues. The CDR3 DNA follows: TGTGCCAGCAGCCCTGACCAGCGGGAGGTCTACAATGAGCAGTTCTTC. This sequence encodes CASSPDQREVYNEQFF. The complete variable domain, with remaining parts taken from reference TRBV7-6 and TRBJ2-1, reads GAGVSQSPRYKVTKRGQDVALRCDPISGHVSLYWYRQALGQGPEFLTYFNYEAQQDKSGLPNDRFSAERPEGSISTLTIQRTEQRDSAMYRCASSPDQREVYNEQFFGPGTRLTVL.

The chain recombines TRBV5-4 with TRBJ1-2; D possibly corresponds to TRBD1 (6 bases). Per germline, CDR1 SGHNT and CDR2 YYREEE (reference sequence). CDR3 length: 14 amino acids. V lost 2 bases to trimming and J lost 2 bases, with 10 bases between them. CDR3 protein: CASSLRGGNYGYTF. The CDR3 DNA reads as TGTGCCAGCAGCTTAAGGGGGGGAAACTATGGCTACACCTTC.

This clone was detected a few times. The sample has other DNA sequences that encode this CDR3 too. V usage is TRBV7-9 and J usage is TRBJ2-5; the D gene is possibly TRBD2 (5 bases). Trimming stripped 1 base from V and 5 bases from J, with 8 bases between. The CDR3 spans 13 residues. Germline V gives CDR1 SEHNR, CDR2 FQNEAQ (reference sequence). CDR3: CASSLVGGETQYF. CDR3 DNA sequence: TGTGCCAGCAGCTTAGTCGGAGGCGAGACCCAGTACTTC.

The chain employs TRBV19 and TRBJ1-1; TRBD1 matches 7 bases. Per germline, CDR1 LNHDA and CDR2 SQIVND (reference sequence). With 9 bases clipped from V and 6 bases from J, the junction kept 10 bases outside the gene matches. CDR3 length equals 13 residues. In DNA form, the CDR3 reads TGTGCCAGCACGCAGACAGGGTCAGCTGAAGCTTTCTTT. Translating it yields CASTQTGSAEAFF.

The CDR3 DNA sequence: TGTGCCATCGGGCCAGGGGTGATCCAGTACTTC. This sequence encodes CAIGPGVIQYF. V is TRBV28 and J is TRBJ2-5, with a weak D call TRBD1 (6 bases). The CDR3 totals 11 residues. V lost 10 bases to trimming and J lost 10 bases, with 16 bases between them. The germline gives CDR1 MDHEN, CDR2 SYDVKM.

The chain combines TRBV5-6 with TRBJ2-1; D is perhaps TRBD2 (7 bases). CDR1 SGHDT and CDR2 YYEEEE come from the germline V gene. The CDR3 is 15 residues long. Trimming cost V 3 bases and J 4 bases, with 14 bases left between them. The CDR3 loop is CASSWGASGYNEQFF. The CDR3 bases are TGTGCCAGCAGCTGGGGGGCTAGCGGATACAATGAGCAGTTCTTC.

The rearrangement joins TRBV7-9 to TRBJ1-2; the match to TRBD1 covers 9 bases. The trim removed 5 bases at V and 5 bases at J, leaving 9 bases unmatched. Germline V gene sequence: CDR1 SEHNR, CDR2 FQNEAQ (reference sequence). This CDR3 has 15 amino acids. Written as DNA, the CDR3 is TGTGCCAGCAGCCGTGGGACAGGGAGAAAGTATGGCTACACCTTC. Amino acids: CASSRGTGRKYGYTF.

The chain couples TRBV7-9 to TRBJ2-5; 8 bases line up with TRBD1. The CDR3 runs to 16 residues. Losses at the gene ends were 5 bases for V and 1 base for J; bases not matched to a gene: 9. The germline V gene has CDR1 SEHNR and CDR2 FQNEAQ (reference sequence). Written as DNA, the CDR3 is TGTGCCAGCAGCCCTCCTAGGGGACAGGCCCAAGAGACCCAGTACTTC. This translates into CASSPPRGQAQETQYF.

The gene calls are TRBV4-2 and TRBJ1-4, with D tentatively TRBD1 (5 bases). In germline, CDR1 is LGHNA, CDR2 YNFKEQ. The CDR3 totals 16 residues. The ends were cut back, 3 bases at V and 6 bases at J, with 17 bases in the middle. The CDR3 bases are TGTGCCAGCAGCCACGATGGGAGGGGAGGGGATGAAAAACTGTTTTTT. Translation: CASSHDGRGGDEKLFF.

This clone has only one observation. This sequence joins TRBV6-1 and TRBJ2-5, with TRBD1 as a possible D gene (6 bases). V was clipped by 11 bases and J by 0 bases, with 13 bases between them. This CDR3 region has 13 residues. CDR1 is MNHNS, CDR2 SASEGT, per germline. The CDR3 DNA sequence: TGTGCCGCCACGGACAGCAACCAAGAGACCCAGTACTTC. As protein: CAATDSNQETQYF.

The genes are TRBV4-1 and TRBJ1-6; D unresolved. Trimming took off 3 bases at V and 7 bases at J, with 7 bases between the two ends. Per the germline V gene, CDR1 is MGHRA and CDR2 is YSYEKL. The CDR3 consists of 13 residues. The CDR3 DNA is TGCGCCAGCAGCCACCTTTCGAATTCACCCCTCCACTTT. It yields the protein CASSHLSNSPLHF.

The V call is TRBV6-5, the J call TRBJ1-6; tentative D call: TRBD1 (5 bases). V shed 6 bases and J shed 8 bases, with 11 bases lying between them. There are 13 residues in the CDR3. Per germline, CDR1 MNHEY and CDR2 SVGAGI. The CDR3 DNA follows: TGTGCCAGCAGACCAGACAGCGATTCACCCCTCCACTTT. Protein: CASRPDSDSPLHF.

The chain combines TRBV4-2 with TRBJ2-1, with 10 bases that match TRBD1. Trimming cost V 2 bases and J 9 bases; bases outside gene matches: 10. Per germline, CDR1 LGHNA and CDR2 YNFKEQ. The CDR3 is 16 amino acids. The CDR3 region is CASSQTYSGQGLEQFF. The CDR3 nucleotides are TGTGCCAGCAGCCAAACCTACTCGGGACAGGGGCTTGAGCAGTTCTTC.

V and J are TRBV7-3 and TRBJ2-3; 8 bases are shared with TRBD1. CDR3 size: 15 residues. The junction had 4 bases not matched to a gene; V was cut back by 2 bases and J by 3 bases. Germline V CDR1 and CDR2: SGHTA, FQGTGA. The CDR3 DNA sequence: TGTGCCAGCAGCTTAGGGACAGGAGAGACAGATACGCAGTATTTT. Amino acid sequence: CASSLGTGETDTQYF.

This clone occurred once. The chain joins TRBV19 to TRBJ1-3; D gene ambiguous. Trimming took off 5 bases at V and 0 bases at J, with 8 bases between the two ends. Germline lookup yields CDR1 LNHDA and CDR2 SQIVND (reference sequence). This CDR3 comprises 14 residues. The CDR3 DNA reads TGTGCCAGTAGTTCCGCCGGCTCTGGAAACACCATATATTTT. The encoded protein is CASSSAGSGNTIYF. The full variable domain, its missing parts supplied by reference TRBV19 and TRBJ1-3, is DGGITQSPKYLFRKEGQNVTLSCEQNLNHDAMYWYRQDPGQGLRLIYYSQIVNDFQKGDIAEGYSVSREKKESFPLTVTSAQKNPTAFYLCASSSAGSGNTIYFGEGSWLTVV.

The CDR3 DNA reads TGTGCCTGGAGTGTTGGTGACTACCCTCAAGAGACCCAGTACTTC. Protein: CAWSVGDYPQETQYF. V is TRBV30 and J is TRBJ2-5; D possibly corresponds to TRBD2 (5 bases). The CDR3 runs to 15 residues. Trimming shortened V by 0 bases and J by 2 bases, and 13 bases separated the two germline ends. Germline lookup yields CDR1 GTSNPN and CDR2 SVGIG (reference sequence).

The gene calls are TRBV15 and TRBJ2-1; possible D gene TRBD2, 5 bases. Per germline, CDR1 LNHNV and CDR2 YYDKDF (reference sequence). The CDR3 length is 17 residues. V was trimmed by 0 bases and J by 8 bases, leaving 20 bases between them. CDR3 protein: CATSREPMGRSADEQFF. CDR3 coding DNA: TGTGCCACCAGCAGAGAACCCATGGGCAGGTCAGCGGATGAGCAGTTCTTC.

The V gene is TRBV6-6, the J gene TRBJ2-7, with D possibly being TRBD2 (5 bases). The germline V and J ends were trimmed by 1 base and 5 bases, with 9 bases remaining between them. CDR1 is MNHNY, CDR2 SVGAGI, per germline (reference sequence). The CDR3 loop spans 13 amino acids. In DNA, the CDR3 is TGTGCCAGCAGTTACTTCGACGGGGACGAGCAGTACTTC. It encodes CASSYFDGDEQYF.

The CDR3 DNA reads as TGCGCCAGCAGGGGACTAGATCGGACAGATACGCAGTATTTT. It specifies CASRGLDRTDTQYF. The J gene is TRBJ2-3, the V gene TRBV5-1; 8 bases agree with TRBD2. The CDR3 spans 14 residues. The V gene end was trimmed by 5 bases and the J gene end by 3 bases; junction bases not matched to a gene: 5. Germline CDR1 is SGHRS and CDR2 is YFSETQ. Full variable domain (missing parts from reference TRBV5-1 and TRBJ2-3): KAGVTQTPRYLIKTRGQQVTLSCSPISGHRSVSWYQQTPGQGLQFLFEYFSETQRNKGNFPGRFSGRQFSNSRSEMNVSTLELGDSALYLCASRGLDRTDTQYFGPGTRLTVL.